This paragraph covers one TCR beta chain sequence. These data come from a study of T cells in lung cancer brain metastases. Turning to the study itself: About 85% of the roughly 20 patients had smoked, with a median of approximately 44 pack-years.

Clones were sequenced by immunoSEQ multiplex PCR, and TCRdb holds only the in-frame ones, with some missing. The table has several thousand clones, roughly 84% seen once; the top ten hold 2.5% to 3.5%. Germline CDR1 is MNHNY and CDR2 is SVGAGI (reference sequence). The length of the CDR3 is 15 residues. V lost 6 bases to trimming and J lost 5 bases, with 16 bases between them. The rearrangement links TRBV6-6 to TRBJ1-4; D might be TRBD1 (6 bases). The sequence was collected from a woman between 45 and 65 years old with non-small cell lung cancer. The sample taken for sequencing was tumor tissue from the primary lung tumor. CDR3 sequence: CASSRSDSTNEKLFF. The CDR3 DNA is TGTGCCAGCAGCCGATCGGACAGTACAAATGAAAAACTGTTTTTT.